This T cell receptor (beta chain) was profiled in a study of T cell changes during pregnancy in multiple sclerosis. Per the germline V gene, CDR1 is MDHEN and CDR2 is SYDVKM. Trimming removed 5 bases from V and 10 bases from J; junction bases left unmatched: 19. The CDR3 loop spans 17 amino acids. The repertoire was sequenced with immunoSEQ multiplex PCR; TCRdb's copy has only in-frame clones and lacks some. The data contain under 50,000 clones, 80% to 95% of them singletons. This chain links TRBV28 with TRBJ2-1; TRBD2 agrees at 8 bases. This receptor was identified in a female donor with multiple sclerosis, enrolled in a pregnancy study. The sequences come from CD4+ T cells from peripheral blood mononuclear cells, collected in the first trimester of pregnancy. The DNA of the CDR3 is TGTGCCAGCAGTACCTTATCTCTAGCGGGCGGCCTTTTGGAGCAGTTCTTC. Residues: CASSTLSLAGGLLEQFF.